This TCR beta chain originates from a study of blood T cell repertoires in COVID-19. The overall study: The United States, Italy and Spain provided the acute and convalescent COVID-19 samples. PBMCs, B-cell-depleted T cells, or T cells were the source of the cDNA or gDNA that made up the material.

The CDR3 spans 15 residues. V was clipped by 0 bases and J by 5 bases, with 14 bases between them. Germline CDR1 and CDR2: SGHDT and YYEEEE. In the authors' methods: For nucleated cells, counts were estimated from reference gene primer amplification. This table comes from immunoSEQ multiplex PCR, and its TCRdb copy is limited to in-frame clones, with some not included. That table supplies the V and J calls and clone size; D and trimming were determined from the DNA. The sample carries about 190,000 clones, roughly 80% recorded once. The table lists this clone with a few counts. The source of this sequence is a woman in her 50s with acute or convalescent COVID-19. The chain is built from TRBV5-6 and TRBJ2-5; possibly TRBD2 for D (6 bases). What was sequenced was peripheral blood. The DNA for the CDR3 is TGTGCCAGCAGCTTGGTCGCGGGGCGCATCGAGACCCAGTACTTC. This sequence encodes CASSLVAGRIETQYF.